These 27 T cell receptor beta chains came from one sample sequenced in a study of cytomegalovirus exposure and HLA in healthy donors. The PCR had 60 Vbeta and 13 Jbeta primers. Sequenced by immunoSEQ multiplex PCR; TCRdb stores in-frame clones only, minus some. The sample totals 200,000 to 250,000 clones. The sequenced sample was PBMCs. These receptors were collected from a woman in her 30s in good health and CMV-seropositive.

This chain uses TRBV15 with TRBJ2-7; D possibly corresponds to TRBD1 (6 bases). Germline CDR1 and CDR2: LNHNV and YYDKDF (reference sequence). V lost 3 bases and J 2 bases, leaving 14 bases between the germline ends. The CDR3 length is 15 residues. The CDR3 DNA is TGTGCCACCAGCAGGTCAAACAGGGCAACCTACGAGCAGTACTTC. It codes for CATSRSNRATYEQYF.

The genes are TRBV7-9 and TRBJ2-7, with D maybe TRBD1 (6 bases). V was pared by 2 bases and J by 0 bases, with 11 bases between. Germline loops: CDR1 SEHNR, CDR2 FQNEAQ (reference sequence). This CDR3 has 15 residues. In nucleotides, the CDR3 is TGTGCCAGCAGCTTAACCGGGACACTCTCCTACGAGCAGTACTTC. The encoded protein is CASSLTGTLSYEQYF.

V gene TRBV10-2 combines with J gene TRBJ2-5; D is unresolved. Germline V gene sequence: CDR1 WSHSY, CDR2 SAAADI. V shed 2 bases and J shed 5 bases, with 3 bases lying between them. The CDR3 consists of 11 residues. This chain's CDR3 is CASSERETQYF. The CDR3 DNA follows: TGCGCCAGCAGTGAGCGGGAGACCCAGTACTTC.

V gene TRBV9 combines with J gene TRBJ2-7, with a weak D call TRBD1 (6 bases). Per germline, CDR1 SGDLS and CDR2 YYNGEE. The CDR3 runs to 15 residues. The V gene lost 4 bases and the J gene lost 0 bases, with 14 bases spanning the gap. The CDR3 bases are TGTGCCAGCAGCCAAGGGGACACTACCTCCTACGAGCAGTACTTC. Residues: CASSQGDTTSYEQYF.

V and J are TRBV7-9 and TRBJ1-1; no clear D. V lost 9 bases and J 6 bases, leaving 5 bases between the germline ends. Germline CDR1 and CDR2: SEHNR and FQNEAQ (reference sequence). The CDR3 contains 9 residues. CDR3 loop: CARRAEAFF. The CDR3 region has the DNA TGTGCCAGGAGGGCTGAAGCTTTCTTT.

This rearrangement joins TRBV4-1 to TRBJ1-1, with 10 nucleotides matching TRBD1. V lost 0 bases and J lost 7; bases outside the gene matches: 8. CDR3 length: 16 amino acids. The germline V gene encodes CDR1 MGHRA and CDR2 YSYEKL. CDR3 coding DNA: TGCGCCAGCAGCCAAGAGAGACAGGGGGCATTCGGTGAAGCTTTCTTT. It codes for CASSQERQGAFGEAFF.

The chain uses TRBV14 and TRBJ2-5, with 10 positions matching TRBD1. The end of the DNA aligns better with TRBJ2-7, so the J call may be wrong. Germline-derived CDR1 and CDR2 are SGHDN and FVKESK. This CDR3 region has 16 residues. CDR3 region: CASSRLGGQGYYEQYF. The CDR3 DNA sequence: TGTGCCAGCAGTCGACTCGGGGGACAGGGGTACTACGAGCAGTACTTC.

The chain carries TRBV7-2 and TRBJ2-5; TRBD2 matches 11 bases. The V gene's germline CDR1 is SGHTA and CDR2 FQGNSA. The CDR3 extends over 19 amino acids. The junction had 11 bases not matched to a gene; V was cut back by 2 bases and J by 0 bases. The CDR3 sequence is CASSLYPSGRRGHQETQYF. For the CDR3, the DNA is TGTGCCAGCAGCTTATACCCTAGCGGGAGGAGGGGCCACCAAGAGACCCAGTACTTC.

In nucleotides, the CDR3 is TGCGCCAGCAGCGGAACGACCACCGGGACAGGGACCGAGCAGTACTTC. Its translation: CASSGTTTGTGTEQYF. The chain has TRBV5-1 and TRBJ2-7; 9 bases match TRBD1. This CDR3 has 16 residues. The V and J ends lost 4 bases and 6 bases, in that order; junction bases with no gene match: 14. Germline V gene data show CDR1 as SGHRS and CDR2 as YFSETQ.

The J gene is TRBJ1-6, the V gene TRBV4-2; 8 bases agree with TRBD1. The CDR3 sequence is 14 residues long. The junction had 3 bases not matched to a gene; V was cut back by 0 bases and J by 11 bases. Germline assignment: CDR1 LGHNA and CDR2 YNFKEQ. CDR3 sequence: CASSQDRGLAPLHF. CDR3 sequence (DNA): TGTGCCAGCAGCCAAGACAGGGGGCTTGCACCCCTCCACTTT.

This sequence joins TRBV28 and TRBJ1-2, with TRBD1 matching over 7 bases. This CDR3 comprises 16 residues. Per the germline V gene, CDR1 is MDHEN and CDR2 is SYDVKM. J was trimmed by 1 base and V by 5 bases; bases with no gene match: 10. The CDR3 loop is CASSRDSASLNYGYTF. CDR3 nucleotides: TGTGCCAGCAGTCGGGACAGCGCCTCGCTTAACTATGGCTACACCTTC.

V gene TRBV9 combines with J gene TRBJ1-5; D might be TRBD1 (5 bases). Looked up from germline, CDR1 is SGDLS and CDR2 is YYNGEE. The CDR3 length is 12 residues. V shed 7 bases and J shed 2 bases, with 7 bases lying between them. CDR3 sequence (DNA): TGTGCCAGCGGGGCTGGCAATCAGCCCCAGCATTTT. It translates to CASGAGNQPQHF.

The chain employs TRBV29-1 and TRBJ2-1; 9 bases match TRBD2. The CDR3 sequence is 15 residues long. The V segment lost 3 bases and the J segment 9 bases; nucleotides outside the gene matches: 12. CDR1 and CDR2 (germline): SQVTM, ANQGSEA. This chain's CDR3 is CSVESAAGGIGEQFF. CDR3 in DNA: TGCAGCGTTGAGTCGGCAGCGGGAGGAATTGGTGAGCAGTTCTTC.

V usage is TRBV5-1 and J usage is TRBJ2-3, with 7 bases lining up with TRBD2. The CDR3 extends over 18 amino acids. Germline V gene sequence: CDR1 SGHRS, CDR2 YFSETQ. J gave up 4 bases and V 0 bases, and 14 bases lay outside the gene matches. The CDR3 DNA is TGCGCCAGCAGCTTGGAAGGGGCTCAGGGACTAAGGGCAGATACGCAGTATTTT. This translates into CASSLEGAQGLRADTQYF.

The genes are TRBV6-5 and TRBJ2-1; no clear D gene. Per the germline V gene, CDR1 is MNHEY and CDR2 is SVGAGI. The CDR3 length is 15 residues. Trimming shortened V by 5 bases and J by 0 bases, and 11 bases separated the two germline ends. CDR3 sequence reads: CASSSRESSYNEQFF. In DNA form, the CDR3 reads TGTGCCAGCAGTAGTCGAGAGAGCTCCTACAATGAGCAGTTCTTC.

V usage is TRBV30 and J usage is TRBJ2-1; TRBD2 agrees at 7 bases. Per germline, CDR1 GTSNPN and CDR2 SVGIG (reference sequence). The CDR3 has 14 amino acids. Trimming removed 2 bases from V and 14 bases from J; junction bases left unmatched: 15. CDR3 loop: CAWSPSGGHSVKFF. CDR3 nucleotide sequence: TGTGCCTGGAGTCCCTCGGGGGGTCATAGCGTTAAGTTCTTC.

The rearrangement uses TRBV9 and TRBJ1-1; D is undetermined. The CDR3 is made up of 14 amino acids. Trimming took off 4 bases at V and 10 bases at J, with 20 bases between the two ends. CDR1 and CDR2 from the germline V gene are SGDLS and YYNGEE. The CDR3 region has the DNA TGTGCCAGCAGCCCCCGACCGACTCAAGGAGGAGCTTTCTTT. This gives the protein CASSPRPTQGGAFF.

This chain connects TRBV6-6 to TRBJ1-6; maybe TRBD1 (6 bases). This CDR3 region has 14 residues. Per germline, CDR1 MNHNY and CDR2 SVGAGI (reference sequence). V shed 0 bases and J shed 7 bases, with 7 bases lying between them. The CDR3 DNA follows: TGTGCCAGCAGTTACTCGGGGACAAATTCACCCCTCCACTTT. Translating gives CASSYSGTNSPLHF.

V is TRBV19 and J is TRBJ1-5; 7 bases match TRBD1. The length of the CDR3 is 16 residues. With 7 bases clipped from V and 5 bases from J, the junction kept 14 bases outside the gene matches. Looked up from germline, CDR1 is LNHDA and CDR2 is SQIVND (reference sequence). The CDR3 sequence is CASTPRTGENYQPQHF. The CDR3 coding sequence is TGTGCCAGTACTCCTCGGACAGGAGAAAACTATCAGCCCCAGCATTTT.

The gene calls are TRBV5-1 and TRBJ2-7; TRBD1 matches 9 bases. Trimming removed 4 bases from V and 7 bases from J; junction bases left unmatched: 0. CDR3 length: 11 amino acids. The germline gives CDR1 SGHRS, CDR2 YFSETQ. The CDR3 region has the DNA TGCGCCAGCAGCGGACAGGGGGAGCAGTACTTC. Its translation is CASSGQGEQYF.

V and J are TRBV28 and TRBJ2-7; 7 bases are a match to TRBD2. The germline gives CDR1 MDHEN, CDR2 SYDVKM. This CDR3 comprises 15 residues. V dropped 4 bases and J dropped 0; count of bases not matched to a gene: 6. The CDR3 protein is CASSSSAGYSYEQYF. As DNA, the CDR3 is TGTGCCAGCAGTTCCTCAGCGGGGTACTCCTACGAGCAGTACTTC.

The CDR3 sequence is CASSIRPSAGGKSEQYF. CDR3 in DNA: TGTGCCAGTAGTATTCGGCCTTCGGCGGGAGGGAAGTCGGAGCAGTACTTC. The chain carries TRBV19 and TRBJ2-7, with TRBD2 matching 9 bases. CDR1 is LNHDA, CDR2 SQIVND, per germline (reference sequence). The CDR3 length is 17 residues. J lost 7 bases, V lost 3 bases, and 16 bases had no gene match.

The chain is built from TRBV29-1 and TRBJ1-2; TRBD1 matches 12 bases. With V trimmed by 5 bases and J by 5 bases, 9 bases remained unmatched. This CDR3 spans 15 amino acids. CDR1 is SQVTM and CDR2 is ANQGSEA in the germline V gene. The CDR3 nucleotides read TGCAGCGTTTCCGGGACAGGGGGCGAGGGGTATGGCTACACCTTC. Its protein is CSVSGTGGEGYGYTF.

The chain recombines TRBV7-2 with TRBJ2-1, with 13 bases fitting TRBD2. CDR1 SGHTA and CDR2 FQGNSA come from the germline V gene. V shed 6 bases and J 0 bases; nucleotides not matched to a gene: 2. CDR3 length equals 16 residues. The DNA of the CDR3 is TGTGCCAGCAGAGGACTAGCGGGGGACTCCTACAATGAGCAGTTCTTC. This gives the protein CASRGLAGDSYNEQFF. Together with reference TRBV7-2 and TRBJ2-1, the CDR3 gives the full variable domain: GAGVSQSPSNKVTEKGKDVELRCDPISGHTALYWYRQSLGQGLEFLIYFQGNSAPDKSGLPSDRFSAERTGGSVSTLTIQRTQQEDSAVYLCASRGLAGDSYNEQFFGPGTRLTVL.

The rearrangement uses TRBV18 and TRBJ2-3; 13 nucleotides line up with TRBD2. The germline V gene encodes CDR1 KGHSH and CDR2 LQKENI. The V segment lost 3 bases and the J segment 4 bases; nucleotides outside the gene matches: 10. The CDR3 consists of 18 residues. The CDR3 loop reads CASSPSTKGLAGADTQYF. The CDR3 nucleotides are TGTGCCAGCTCACCGTCCACCAAAGGACTAGCGGGAGCAGATACGCAGTATTTT.

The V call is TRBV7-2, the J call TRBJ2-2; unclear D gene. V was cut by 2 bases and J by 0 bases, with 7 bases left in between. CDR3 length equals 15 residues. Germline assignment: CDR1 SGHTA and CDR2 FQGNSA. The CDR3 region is CASSLIGANTGELFF. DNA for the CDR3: TGTGCCAGCAGCTTAATAGGAGCGAACACCGGGGAGCTGTTTTTT. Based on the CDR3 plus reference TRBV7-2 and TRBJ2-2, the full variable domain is GAGVSQSPSNKVTEKGKDVELRCDPISGHTALYWYRQSLGQGLEFLIYFQGNSAPDKSGLPSDRFSAERTGGSVSTLTIQRTQQEDSAVYLCASSLIGANTGELFFGEGSRLTVL.

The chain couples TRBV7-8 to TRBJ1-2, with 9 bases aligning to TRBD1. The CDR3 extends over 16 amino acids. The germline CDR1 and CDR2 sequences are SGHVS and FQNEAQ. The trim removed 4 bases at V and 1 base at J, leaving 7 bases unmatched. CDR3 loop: CASSSTGGLGNYGYTF. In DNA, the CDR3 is TGTGCCAGCAGCTCTACAGGGGGCCTGGGTAACTATGGCTACACCTTC.